These 5 T cell receptor beta chains share one sample of origin, sequenced in a study of regulatory T cells in long-lasting Graves disease. Time point of the sample: newly diagnosed GD, antithyroid drugs for less than 3 months. Generation of the TCR library employed RNA extracted from PBMCs. According to the study, TCR beta libraries were built with iRepertoire HTBI primers and CDR3-region Arm-PCR. TCRdb called the multiplex PCR reads again in MiXCR, with one record for every CDR3 protein. The sample shows roughly 260,000 distinct CDR3 sequences, about 18% of them seen only once. The data also belong to a second study, concerning T cells in Graves' hyperthyroidism and ophthalmopathy.

The sample here was peripheral blood mononuclear cells (PBMCs), taken at new diagnosis, from a patient treated with antithyroid drugs. The receptors were gathered from a young woman with Graves disease.

There are many counts of this clonotype. The chain has TRBV19 and TRBJ2-1; TRBD1 agrees at 10 bases. V shed 4 bases and J 5 bases; nucleotides not matched to a gene: 11. Looked up from germline, CDR1 is LNHDA and CDR2 is SQIVND (reference sequence). This CDR3 comprises 17 residues. The CDR3 coding sequence is TGTGCCAGTAGTACAAACACCGGGACAGGGGCCAACAATGAGCAGTTCTTC. Translation gives CASSTNTGTGANNEQFF.

This clonotype came up many times. The chain combines TRBV20-1 with TRBJ2-7, with a weak D call TRBD2 (6 bases). Trimming pared 1 base from V and 5 bases from J, leaving 18 bases between. The CDR3 spans 15 residues. CDR1 and CDR2 from the germline V gene are DFQATT and SNEGSKA (reference sequence). The CDR3 DNA is TGCAGTGCTAGAGTTGGCGGGAATCCATCTCACGAGCAGTACTTC. This gives the protein CSARVGGNPSHEQYF.

The chain combines TRBV27 with TRBJ1-4; 7 bases line up with TRBD1. The V and J ends lost 4 bases and 0 bases, in that order; junction bases with no gene match: 5. This CDR3 contains 16 residues. Germline CDR1 MNHEY, CDR2 SMNVEV (reference sequence). The CDR3 loop reads CASSSGTDPTNEKLFF. In DNA, the CDR3 is TGTGCCAGCAGTTCCGGGACAGACCCAACTAATGAAAAACTGTTTTTT.

About this clonotype itself: A far larger clone is just one base off, so this is likely a read error. This chain connects TRBV5-5 to TRBJ2-7; 7 nucleotides agree with TRBD2. Germline loops: CDR1 SGHKS, CDR2 YYEKEE (reference sequence). The CDR3 loop spans 16 amino acids. Here the CDR3 reads CASSLAAGVYSYGQYF. In DNA form, the CDR3 reads TGTGCCAGCAGCTTAGCGGCGGGGGTCTACTCCTACGGGCAGTACTTC.

This clonotype was seen many times. The chain uses TRBV5-1 and TRBJ1-4; 9 bases are a match to TRBD1. CDR1 SGHRS and CDR2 YFSETQ come from the germline V gene. This CDR3 spans 14 amino acids. V lost 4 bases, J lost 3 bases, and 1 base stayed unmatched. The CDR3 sequence: CASSRQGANEKLFF. The CDR3 DNA reads as TGCGCCAGCAGCCGACAGGGGGCTAATGAAAAACTGTTTTTT.